This entry lists 29 T cell receptor beta chains sequenced from one sample in a study of blood T cell repertoires in COVID-19. Using immunoSEQ multiplex PCR, the repertoire was profiled, and TCRdb retains in-frame clones only, with some absent. The data show 300,000 to 350,000 clones, over 80% seen once. The sample was peripheral blood. The source is a woman between 50 and 59 years old with COVID-19, enrolled during active disease.

The rearrangement uses TRBV5-4 and TRBJ1-1; 12 bases line up with TRBD1. Germline CDR1 and CDR2: SGHNT and YYREEE (reference sequence). The CDR3 totals 14 residues. The V segment lost 0 bases and the J segment 10 bases; nucleotides outside the gene matches: 4. Here the CDR3 reads CASSLGGTGGRAFF. The DNA for the CDR3 is TGTGCCAGCAGCTTGGGTGGGACAGGGGGCAGAGCTTTCTTT.

This clone turned up a few times. The rearrangement links TRBV5-4 to TRBJ2-2; 11 bases align to TRBD2. Germline trimming cut 4 bases from V and 6 bases from J; bases unmatched to any gene: 5. The CDR3 contains 15 residues. Per germline, CDR1 SGHNT and CDR2 YYREEE (reference sequence). The CDR3 sequence is CASSPGLAEAGELFF. As DNA, the CDR3 is TGTGCCAGCAGCCCGGGACTAGCGGAGGCCGGGGAGCTGTTTTTT.

This chain uses TRBV7-8 with TRBJ1-1; D remains ambiguous. Germline V gene lookup returns CDR1 SGHVS and CDR2 FQNEAQ. The V end lost 2 bases, the J end lost 0 bases, and 4 bases lay between the germline ends. There are 13 residues in the CDR3. Here the CDR3 DNA reads TGTGCCAGCAGCTTATATGTGAACACTGAAGCTTTCTTT. This codes for CASSLYVNTEAFF.

This clone was seen once. The CDR3 region has the DNA TGTGCCAGAAGCTCACCCTCCCGGGACAGGGTCAATGGCTACACCTTC. It encodes CARSSPSRDRVNGYTF. The J gene is TRBJ1-2, the V gene TRBV5-3; TRBD1 matches at 9 bases. TRBV5-3 is flagged as an ORF with uncertain function. The V and J ends lost 3 bases and 6 bases, in that order; junction bases with no gene match: 12. The CDR3 totals 16 residues.

This clone was seen more than once but under ten times. Here the CDR3 reads CASSRWTSGTHNEQFF. The DNA for the CDR3 is TGTGCCAGCAGCCGCTGGACTAGCGGGACACACAATGAGCAGTTCTTC. V usage is TRBV3-1 (or the pseudogene TRBV3-2) and J usage is TRBJ2-1; 12 bases are shared with TRBD2. This CDR3 is built from 16 residues. V lost 4 bases to trimming and J lost 5 bases; unmatched junction nucleotides: 6. The germline V gene has CDR1 LGHDT and CDR2 YNNKEL (reference sequence).

CDR3 in DNA: TGTGCCAGCAGCTTTCGTACAGGGGCAGATACGCAGTATTTT. Encoded protein: CASSFRTGADTQYF. The chain couples TRBV7-3 to TRBJ2-3, with 7 bases fitting TRBD1. CDR1 and CDR2 from the germline V gene are SGHTA and FQGTGA. This CDR3 has 14 amino acids. V lost 3 bases to trimming and J lost 4 bases; unmatched junction nucleotides: 4.

This clone has a single count. V is TRBV14 and J is TRBJ2-1; D possibly corresponds to TRBD1 (6 bases). V was cut by 4 bases and J by 7 bases, with 23 bases left in between. The CDR3 is 17 residues long. Germline CDR1 is SGHDN and CDR2 is FVKESK. In DNA form, the CDR3 reads TGTGCCAGCAGCCCGCGGGTGGGCAGGGGTTTTTTGAATGAGCAGTTCTTC. Protein sequence: CASSPRVGRGFLNEQFF.

The rearrangement uses TRBV18 and TRBJ2-5; 15 positions agree with TRBD2. The trim removed 5 bases at V and 5 bases at J, leaving 6 bases unmatched. The CDR3 has 16 amino acids. Germline CDR1 is KGHSH and CDR2 is LQKENI. CDR3 residues: CASSSGLAGGGETQYF. The CDR3 DNA reads as TGTGCCAGCTCATCGGGACTAGCGGGAGGAGGGGAGACCCAGTACTTC.

This clone was seen many times. The chain is built from TRBV7-9 and TRBJ2-1; 7 nucleotides align to TRBD1. V dropped 2 bases and J dropped 4; count of bases not matched to a gene: 8. In germline, CDR1 is SEHNR, CDR2 FQNEAQ (reference sequence). This CDR3 has 16 amino acids. The CDR3 spells CASSLMRDSSYNEQFF. Here the CDR3 DNA reads TGTGCCAGCAGCTTAATGAGGGACAGCTCATACAATGAGCAGTTCTTC.

The V gene is TRBV2, the J gene TRBJ2-2, with 10 bases that match TRBD2. V shed 6 bases, J shed 1 base, and the junction held 2 bases outside the gene matches. The CDR3 spans 15 residues. Germline CDR1 and CDR2: SNHLY and FYNNEI. The CDR3 sequence is CASSQREGNTGELFF. CDR3 bases: TGTGCCAGCAGCCAGCGGGAGGGGAACACCGGGGAGCTGTTTTTT.

The chain uses TRBV19 and TRBJ2-1; 13 bases agree with TRBD2. The CDR3 spans 16 residues. CDR1 is LNHDA and CDR2 is SQIVND in the germline V gene (reference sequence). Trimming at V came to 6 bases and at J to 10 bases, leaving 12 bases not matched to a gene. CDR3: CASSRRTSGRQGEQFF. The CDR3 bases are TGTGCCAGTAGCCGCCGGACTAGCGGGAGACAAGGGGAGCAGTTCTTC.

This clone was seen a single time. V is TRBV27 and J is TRBJ2-3; 9 bases align to TRBD2. The germline V gene encodes CDR1 MNHEY and CDR2 SMNVEV (reference sequence). CDR3 length: 15 residues. V dropped 3 bases and J dropped 2; count of bases not matched to a gene: 3. CDR3 residues: CASSFLAGATDTQYF. CDR3 DNA: TGTGCCAGCAGTTTTTTAGCGGGAGCCACAGATACGCAGTATTTT.

The V call is TRBV6-2 or TRBV6-3, the J call TRBJ2-7, with a possible D match to TRBD2 (5 bases). Germline CDR1 reads MNHEY; CDR2 reads SVGEGT. Deletions cut 4 bases from V and 3 bases from J, with 16 bases between. The CDR3 covers 15 residues. CDR3 in amino acids: CASSSPGLASYEQYF. CDR3 sequence (DNA): TGTGCCAGCAGTTCCCCGGGCCTAGCAAGCTACGAGCAGTACTTC.

The V gene is TRBV13, the J gene TRBJ1-2; D is ambiguous. CDR3 length: 14 amino acids. In germline, CDR1 is PRHDT, CDR2 FYEKMQ (reference sequence). Between the trimmed V and J ends, which lost 5 bases and 1 base, there was a span of 11 bases. The CDR3 DNA is TGTGCCAGCAGCCCAACGGAGGGTAACTATGGCTACACCTTC. This translates into CASSPTEGNYGYTF.

The chain has TRBV27 and TRBJ2-3; TRBD2 aligns across 7 bases. The CDR3 consists of 17 residues. Trimming removed 4 bases from V and 5 bases from J; junction bases left unmatched: 15. The germline V gene has CDR1 MNHEY and CDR2 SMNVEV (reference sequence). The CDR3 DNA is TGTGCCAGCAGTTCGCGCCGCGGGGGTCTGTATGTAGATACGCAGTATTTT. Its protein product is CASSSRRGGLYVDTQYF.

This chain connects TRBV10-2 to TRBJ1-5, with D hard to call. The ends were cut back, 8 bases at V and 7 bases at J, with 12 bases in the middle. Germline CDR1 and CDR2: WSHSY and SAAADI. This CDR3 spans 12 amino acids. In DNA, the CDR3 is TGCGCCAGCCGGAGGGAGAACCAGCCCCAGCATTTT. Residues: CASRRENQPQHF.

The J gene is TRBJ2-1, the V gene TRBV11-2, with 9 bases lining up with TRBD2. Germline V lookup: CDR1 SGHAT, CDR2 FQNNGV. Trimming at V came to 5 bases and at J to 6 bases, leaving 8 bases not matched to a gene. This CDR3 region has 15 residues. The CDR3 sequence is CASSPSGRPSNEQFF. DNA of the CDR3: TGTGCCAGCAGCCCCAGCGGGAGGCCCTCCAATGAGCAGTTCTTC.

J is TRBJ2-1 and V is TRBV27, with 10 bases identical to TRBD2. This CDR3 has 16 residues. The V segment lost 4 bases and the J segment 4 bases; nucleotides outside the gene matches: 7. CDR1 is MNHEY, CDR2 SMNVEV, per germline (reference sequence). The CDR3 DNA follows: TGTGCCAGCAGTTCTATAGCGGGAGGCCTTTACAATGAGCAGTTCTTC. It translates to CASSSIAGGLYNEQFF.

The rearrangement links TRBV4-1 to TRBJ1-5; D gene uncertain. The germline V and J ends were trimmed by 0 bases and 6 bases, with 12 bases remaining between them. The CDR3 spans 15 residues. Germline V gene sequence: CDR1 MGHRA, CDR2 YSYEKL. In DNA form, the CDR3 reads TGCGCCAGCAGCCAAGAAGGGAGGATTGCTCAGCCCCAGCATTTT. This codes for CASSQEGRIAQPQHF.

This sequence joins TRBV18 and TRBJ1-2; D unclear. Germline CDR1 reads KGHSH; CDR2 reads LQKENI. The V end was cut by 2 bases, the J end by 0 bases, with 7 bases between. This CDR3 is built from 14 residues. As DNA, the CDR3 is TGTGCCAGCTCACCATTAAGCCCTAACTATGGCTACACCTTC. Translating it yields CASSPLSPNYGYTF.

This clone was seen a single time. The chain links TRBV11-1 to TRBJ2-7; D unclear. CDR3 length: 13 residues. From germline, CDR1 is SGHAT and CDR2 FQDESV (reference sequence). Trimming removed 3 bases at V and 2 bases at J, with 8 bases between. Here the CDR3 reads CASSLPEAYEQYF. CDR3 DNA: TGTGCCAGCAGCTTGCCAGAGGCCTACGAGCAGTACTTC.

V usage is TRBV6-4 and J usage is TRBJ2-1, with D possibly matching TRBD2 (6 bases). The germline V and J ends were trimmed by 3 bases and 1 base, with 7 bases remaining between them. CDR1 and CDR2 from the germline V gene are MRHNA and SNTAGT. CDR3 length: 14 amino acids. The CDR3 nucleotides read TGTGCCAGCAGTGAACGGGAGTCCTACAATGAGCAGTTCTTC. Translation: CASSERESYNEQFF.

This chain links TRBV6-1 with TRBJ2-1; 12 nucleotides line up with TRBD2. Per germline, CDR1 MNHNS and CDR2 SASEGT. V lost 4 bases and J lost 8; bases outside the gene matches: 9. The CDR3 is made up of 16 amino acids. CDR3 DNA: TGTGCCAGCAGTGGTACACTAGCGGGAGGCTCCCATGAGCAGTTCTTC. Its protein product is CASSGTLAGGSHEQFF.

The V gene is TRBV27, the J gene TRBJ2-3; 12 bases match TRBD2. Germline CDR1 and CDR2: MNHEY and SMNVEV (reference sequence). V trimming: 3 bases; J trimming: 0 bases; junction bases outside the gene matches: 10. CDR3 length: 19 amino acids. The CDR3 DNA is TGTGCCAGCAGTTTCCTTACTAGCGGGAGGCACTATAGCACAGATACGCAGTATTTT. Its translation: CASSFLTSGRHYSTDTQYF.

The chain employs TRBV24-1 and TRBJ2-2, with TRBD2 matching 8 bases. V lost 4 bases and J lost 0; bases outside the gene matches: 3. The CDR3 extends over 16 amino acids. CDR1 is KGHDR, CDR2 SFDVKD, per germline. CDR3 sequence: CATSEYGRANTGELFF. CDR3 DNA sequence: TGTGCCACCAGTGAGTACGGGAGGGCGAACACCGGGGAGCTGTTTTTT.

This clone was detected once. The J gene is TRBJ2-3, the V gene TRBV19, with 8 bases aligning to TRBD2. CDR3 length: 15 residues. CDR1 is LNHDA and CDR2 is SQIVND in the germline V gene (reference sequence). The V gene end was trimmed by 4 bases and the J gene end by 1 base; junction bases not matched to a gene: 4. CDR3: CASSTAGGGTDTQYF. The CDR3 DNA reads TGTGCCAGTAGTACGGCGGGAGGCGGCACAGATACGCAGTATTTT. The full variable domain, its missing parts supplied by reference TRBV19 and TRBJ2-3, is DGGITQSPKYLFRKEGQNVTLSCEQNLNHDAMYWYRQDPGQGLRLIYYSQIVNDFQKGDIAEGYSVSREKKESFPLTVTSAQKNPTAFYLCASSTAGGGTDTQYFGPGTRLTVL.

The chain joins TRBV7-6 to TRBJ2-2, with 12 bases that match TRBD2. After removal of 5 bases from V and 4 bases from J, the junction contained 5 bases not matched to a gene. Germline V gene sequence: CDR1 SGHVS, CDR2 FNYEAQ. The CDR3 runs to 16 residues. CDR3 coding DNA: TGTGCCAGCAGCCCGAGACTAGCGGGAGTCACCGGGGAGCTGTTTTTT. It is translated as CASSPRLAGVTGELFF.

This chain links TRBV6-5 with TRBJ2-5, with 9 positions matching TRBD2. Trimming at V came to 2 bases and at J to 5 bases, leaving 6 bases not matched to a gene. The CDR3 sequence is 15 residues long. Germline V gene data show CDR1 as MNHEY and CDR2 as SVGAGI. The CDR3 is CASSYATSGGETQYF. For the CDR3, the DNA is TGTGCCAGCAGTTACGCGACTAGCGGAGGGGAGACCCAGTACTTC.

The CDR3 spells CATSDLTDRNGYTF. In DNA, the CDR3 is TGTGCCACCAGTGATTTGACGGACAGAAATGGCTACACCTTC. The chain links TRBV24-1 to TRBJ1-2; D perhaps matches TRBD1 (6 bases). CDR1 is KGHDR and CDR2 is SFDVKD in the germline V gene. The CDR3 consists of 14 residues. Trimming shortened V by 0 bases and J by 6 bases, and 10 bases separated the two germline ends.